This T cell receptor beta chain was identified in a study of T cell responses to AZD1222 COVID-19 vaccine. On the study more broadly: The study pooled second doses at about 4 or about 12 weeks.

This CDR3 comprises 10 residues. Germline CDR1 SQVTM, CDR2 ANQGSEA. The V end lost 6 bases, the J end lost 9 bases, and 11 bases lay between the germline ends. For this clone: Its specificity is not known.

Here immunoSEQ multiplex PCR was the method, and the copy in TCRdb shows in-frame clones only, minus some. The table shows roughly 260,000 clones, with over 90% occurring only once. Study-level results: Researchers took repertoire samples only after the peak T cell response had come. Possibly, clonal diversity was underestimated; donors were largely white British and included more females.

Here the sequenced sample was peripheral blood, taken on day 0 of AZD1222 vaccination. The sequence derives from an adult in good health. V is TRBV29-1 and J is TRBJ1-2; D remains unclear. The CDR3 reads CSVHGESYTF. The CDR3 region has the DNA TGCAGCGTGCATGGGGAGAGCTACACCTTC.